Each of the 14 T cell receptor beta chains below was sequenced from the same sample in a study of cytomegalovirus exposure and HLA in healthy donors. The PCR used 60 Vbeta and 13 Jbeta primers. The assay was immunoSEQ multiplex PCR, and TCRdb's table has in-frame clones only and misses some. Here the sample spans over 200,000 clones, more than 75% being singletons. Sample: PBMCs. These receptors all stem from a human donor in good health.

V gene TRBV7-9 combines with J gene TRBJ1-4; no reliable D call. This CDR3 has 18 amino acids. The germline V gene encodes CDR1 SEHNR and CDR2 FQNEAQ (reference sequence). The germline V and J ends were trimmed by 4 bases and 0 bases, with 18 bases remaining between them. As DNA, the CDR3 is TGTGCCAGCAGCTCAATAACAGCAACAGCTGCAACTAATGAAAAACTGTTTTTT. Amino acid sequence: CASSSITATAATNEKLFF.

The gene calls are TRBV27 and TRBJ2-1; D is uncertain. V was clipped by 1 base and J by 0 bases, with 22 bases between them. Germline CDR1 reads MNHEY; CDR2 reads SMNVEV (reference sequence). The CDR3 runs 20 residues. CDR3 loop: CASSLFGYRYGNPSYNEQFF. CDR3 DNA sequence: TGTGCCAGCAGTTTATTCGGGTACCGTTACGGCAACCCCTCCTACAATGAGCAGTTCTTC.

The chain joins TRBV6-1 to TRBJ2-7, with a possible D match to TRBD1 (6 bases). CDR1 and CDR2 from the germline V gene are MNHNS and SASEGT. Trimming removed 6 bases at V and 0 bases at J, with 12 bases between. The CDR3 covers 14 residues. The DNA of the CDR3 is TGTGCCAGCAGGGAGCAGGGGAGCTCCTACGAGCAGTACTTC. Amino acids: CASREQGSSYEQYF.

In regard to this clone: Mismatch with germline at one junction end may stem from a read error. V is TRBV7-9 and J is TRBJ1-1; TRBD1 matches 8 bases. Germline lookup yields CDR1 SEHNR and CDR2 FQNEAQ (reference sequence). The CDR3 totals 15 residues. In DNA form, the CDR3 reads TGTTCCAGCAGCTTTCAGGGGGCCCTGGGCACTGAAGCTTTCTTT. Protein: CSSSFQGALGTEAFF.

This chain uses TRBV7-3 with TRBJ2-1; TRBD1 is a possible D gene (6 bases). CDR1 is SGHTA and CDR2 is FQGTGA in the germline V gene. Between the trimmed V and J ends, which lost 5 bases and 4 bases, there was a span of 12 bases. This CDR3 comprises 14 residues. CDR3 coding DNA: TGTGCCAGCAGCCCGCCGGACAGATACAATGAGCAGTTCTTC. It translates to CASSPPDRYNEQFF.

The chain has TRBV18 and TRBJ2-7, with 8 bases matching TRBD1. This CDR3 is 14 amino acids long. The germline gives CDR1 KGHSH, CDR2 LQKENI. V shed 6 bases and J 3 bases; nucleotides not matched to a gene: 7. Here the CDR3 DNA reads TGTGCCAGCTCCCACGACAGGGGCAACTACGAGCAGTACTTC. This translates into CASSHDRGNYEQYF.

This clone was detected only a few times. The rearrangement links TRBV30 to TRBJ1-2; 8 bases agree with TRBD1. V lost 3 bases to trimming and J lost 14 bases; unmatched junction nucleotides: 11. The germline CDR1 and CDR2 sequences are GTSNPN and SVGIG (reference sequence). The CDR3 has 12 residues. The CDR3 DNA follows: TGTGCCTGGAGCGCTGACAGGGGATGGGGAACCTTC. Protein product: CAWSADRGWGTF.

This CDR3 reads CASKGTGTFSNQPQHF. Written as DNA, the CDR3 is TGTGCCAGCAAAGGGACAGGGACCTTTAGCAATCAGCCCCAGCATTTT. The chain combines TRBV2 with TRBJ1-5, with TRBD1 matching 9 bases. The germline V gene encodes CDR1 SNHLY and CDR2 FYNNEI. J lost 0 bases, V lost 7 bases, and 7 bases had no gene match. The CDR3 covers 16 residues.

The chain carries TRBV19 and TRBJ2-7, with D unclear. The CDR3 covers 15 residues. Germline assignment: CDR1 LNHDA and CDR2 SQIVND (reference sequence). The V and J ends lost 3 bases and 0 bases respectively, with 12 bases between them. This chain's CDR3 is CASSMWRSRSYEQYF. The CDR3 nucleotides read TGTGCCAGTAGTATGTGGCGGTCGCGCTCCTACGAGCAGTACTTC.

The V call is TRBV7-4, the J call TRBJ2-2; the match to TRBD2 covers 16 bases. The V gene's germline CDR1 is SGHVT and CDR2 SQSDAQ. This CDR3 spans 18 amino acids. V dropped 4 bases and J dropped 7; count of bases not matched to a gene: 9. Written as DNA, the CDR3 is TGTGCCAGCAGCTCCAAAGGGACTAGCGGGAGGGCCGGCGGGGAGCTGTTTTTT. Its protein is CASSSKGTSGRAGGELFF.

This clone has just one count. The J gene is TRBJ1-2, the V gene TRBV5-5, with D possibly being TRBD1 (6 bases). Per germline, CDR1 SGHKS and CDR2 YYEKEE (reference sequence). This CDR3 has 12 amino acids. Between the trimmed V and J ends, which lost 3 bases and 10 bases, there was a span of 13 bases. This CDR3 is CASSSNRDVYTF. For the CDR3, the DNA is TGTGCCAGCAGCTCCAACAGGGACGTCTACACCTTC.

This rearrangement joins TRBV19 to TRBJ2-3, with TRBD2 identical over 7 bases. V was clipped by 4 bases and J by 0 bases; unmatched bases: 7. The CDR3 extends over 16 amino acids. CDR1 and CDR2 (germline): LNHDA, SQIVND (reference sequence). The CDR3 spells CASSTPSGGSTDTQYF. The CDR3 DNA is TGTGCCAGTAGTACCCCTAGCGGAGGGAGCACAGATACGCAGTATTTT.

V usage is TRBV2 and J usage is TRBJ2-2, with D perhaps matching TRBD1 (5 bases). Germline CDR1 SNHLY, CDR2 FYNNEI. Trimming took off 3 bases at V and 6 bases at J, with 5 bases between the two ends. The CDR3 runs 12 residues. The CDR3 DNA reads TGTGCCAGCAGTGACAGGGCCGGGGAGCTGTTTTTT. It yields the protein CASSDRAGELFF.

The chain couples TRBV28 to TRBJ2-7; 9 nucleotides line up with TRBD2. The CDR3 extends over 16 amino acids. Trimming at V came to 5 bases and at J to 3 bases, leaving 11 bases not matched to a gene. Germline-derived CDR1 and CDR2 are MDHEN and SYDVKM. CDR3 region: CASSGHRGRAYYEQYF. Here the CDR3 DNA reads TGTGCCAGCAGTGGACATCGCGGGAGGGCCTACTACGAGCAGTACTTC.